This T cell receptor (beta chain) was sequenced during a study of blood T cell repertoires in COVID-19. Study-level background: Acute and convalescent COVID-19 samples came from the United States, Italy and Spain. Sample material is recorded as cDNA or gDNA derived from T cells, B-cell-depleted T cells, or PBMCs.

Study processing details: Researchers report that nucleated cell counts were estimated from reference gene primer amplification. Produced via immunoSEQ multiplex PCR; TCRdb's table is partial and in-frame only. V and J calls and clone size are given by that table; D and trimming were obtained from the DNA. The sample has over 45,000 clones, approximately 80% seen once. Trimming pared 0 bases from V and 1 base from J, leaving 25 bases between. The CDR3 has 21 residues. Looked up from germline, CDR1 is ENHRY and CDR2 is SYGVKD. The clonotype was recovered from a human donor in a cohort sampled during active or convalescent COVID-19. The chain has TRBV10-3 and TRBJ1-5; D is undetermined. Sequencing was done on a sample of peripheral blood. CDR3 nucleotide sequence: TGTGCCATCAGTGAGTCTCATTCTTTAACGGGGATATCACGGAGCAATCAGCCCCAGCATTTT. Translated, it gives CAISESHSLTGISRSNQPQHF.